The 18 T cell receptor beta chains below come from one sample, sequenced in a study of shared clonotypes between healthy human individuals. Profiled with immunoSEQ multiplex PCR; TCRdb holds only in-frame clones, not every one. The profile shows about 1 million clones, around 76% of them singletons. Input material: memory CD4+ T cells sorted from blood. Subset reported: CD45RA-negative fraction. These receptors were taken from a man aged 18-30 years in good health.

The V gene is TRBV5-1, the J gene TRBJ2-1; no firm D call. V was pared by 0 bases and J by 8 bases, with 9 bases between. Germline-derived CDR1 and CDR2 are SGHRS and YFSETQ. This CDR3 comprises 13 residues. The CDR3 protein is CASSLGLVHEQFF. In DNA form, the CDR3 reads TGCGCCAGCAGCTTGGGGCTAGTACATGAGCAGTTCTTC.

The V gene is TRBV2, the J gene TRBJ1-6; D unclear. Germline V gives CDR1 SNHLY, CDR2 FYNNEI. The V end lost 11 bases, the J end lost 9 bases, and 17 bases lay between the germline ends. The CDR3 totals 13 residues. CDR3 sequence (DNA): TGTGCCGCCCTTTTGGACCTATCTTCACCCCTCCACTTT. Its protein is CAALLDLSSPLHF.

This clone turned up a few times. The chain has TRBV30 and TRBJ1-5, with D unresolved. The CDR3 extends over 14 amino acids. V lost 2 bases and J 6 bases, leaving 14 bases between the germline ends. Germline CDR1 is GTSNPN and CDR2 is SVGIG (reference sequence). CDR3 bases: TGTGCCTGGAGTCGTCAGGAGTTCGGTCAGCCCCAGCATTTT. This encodes CAWSRQEFGQPQHF.

CDR3 amino acids: CSVEGLGGAEQYF. The CDR3 nucleotides are TGCAGCGTTGAAGGGCTTGGGGGCGCCGAGCAGTACTTC. V usage is TRBV29-1 and J usage is TRBJ2-5, with D possibly matching TRBD1 (6 bases). Near its end, the DNA agrees better with TRBJ2-7, so the J call may be wrong. CDR1 is SQVTM and CDR2 is ANQGSEA in the germline V gene. This CDR3 has 13 amino acids.

The chain has TRBV7-2 and TRBJ2-7; no firm D call. This CDR3 spans 15 amino acids. The V end lost 1 base, the J end lost 0 bases, and 10 bases lay between the germline ends. Per germline, CDR1 SGHTA and CDR2 FQGNSA. Here the CDR3 DNA reads TGTGCCAGCAGCTTAGACAGAGGAAGCTCCTACGAGCAGTACTTC. Its protein product is CASSLDRGSSYEQYF.

This rearrangement joins TRBV30 to TRBJ1-1, with 7 bases that match TRBD1. CDR1 and CDR2 from the germline V gene are GTSNPN and SVGIG (reference sequence). This CDR3 is built from 13 residues. The junction had 3 bases not matched to a gene; V was cut back by 4 bases and J by 1 base. CDR3 in DNA: TGTGCCTGGATACGGGACAGGAACACTGAAGCTTTCTTT. Its translation is CAWIRDRNTEAFF.

This chain links TRBV12-5 with TRBJ2-1, with TRBD2 as a possible D gene (6 bases). The CDR3 covers 11 residues. From germline, CDR1 is LGHNT and CDR2 FRNRAP. Deletions cut 6 bases from V and 10 bases from J, with 10 bases between. Written as DNA, the CDR3 is TGTGCTAGTGGGCGGGACCAAGAGCAGTTCTTC. Amino acids: CASGRDQEQFF.

This rearrangement joins TRBV2 to TRBJ1-3; no clear D. V gave up 4 bases and J gave up 4 bases, with 11 bases separating them. The CDR3 loop spans 14 amino acids. Germline lookup yields CDR1 SNHLY and CDR2 FYNNEI. The CDR3 loop is CASSALGSGNTIYF. In DNA form, the CDR3 reads TGTGCCAGCAGTGCCCTAGGGTCGGGAAACACCATATATTTT.

This rearrangement joins TRBV6-5 to TRBJ2-1; 14 nucleotides line up with TRBD2. V lost 0 bases to trimming and J lost 7 bases; unmatched junction nucleotides: 2. The CDR3 is 16 residues long. Germline V lookup: CDR1 MNHEY, CDR2 SVGAGI. CDR3 sequence reads: CASSYSRLAGGNEQFF. CDR3 DNA sequence: TGTGCCAGCAGTTACTCTAGACTAGCGGGAGGGAATGAGCAGTTCTTC.

This chain joins TRBV21-1 and TRBJ2-7; TRBD1, the table's D call, was not compared with the DNA. TRBV21-1 is a listed pseudogene. This CDR3 contains 15 residues. The CDR3 here is CASSKGQGEGFHPTF. The DNA for the CDR3 is TGTGCCAGCAGCAAGGGTCAAGGGGAAGGGTTTCACCCTACATTC.

This chain joins TRBV2 and TRBJ1-6; D perhaps matches TRBD1 (6 bases). This CDR3 has 12 residues. The V gene lost 7 bases and the J gene lost 5 bases, with 6 bases spanning the gap. CDR1 SNHLY and CDR2 FYNNEI come from the germline V gene. The CDR3 here is CASTGDNSPLHF. The CDR3 DNA sequence: TGTGCCAGCACAGGGGATAATTCACCCCTCCACTTT. The full variable domain, with the rest looked up from reference TRBV2 and TRBJ1-6, is EPEVTQTPSHQVTQMGQEVILRCVPISNHLYFYWYRQILGQKVEFLVSFYNNEISEKSEIFDDQFSVERPDGSNFTLKIRSTKLEDSAMYFCASTGDNSPLHFGNGTRLTVT.

The chain joins TRBV11-1 to TRBJ2-5; a weak D match, TRBD2 (5 bases). CDR1 is SGHAT and CDR2 is FQDESV in the germline V gene (reference sequence). Trimming stripped 5 bases from V and 1 base from J, with 14 bases between. CDR3 length: 15 amino acids. This CDR3 reads CASSPRRSIQETQYF. The CDR3 region has the DNA TGTGCCAGCAGCCCTAGGAGGTCTATCCAAGAGACCCAGTACTTC.

The rearrangement uses TRBV10-3 and TRBJ1-2; 11 bases fit TRBD1. The length of the CDR3 is 15 residues. Germline V CDR1 and CDR2: ENHRY, SYGVKD. V shed 3 bases and J 7 bases; nucleotides not matched to a gene: 7. The CDR3 DNA reads as TGTGCCATCAGTGAACCGGGACAGGGGGGCGGTGGCTACACCTTC. Its protein product is CAISEPGQGGGGYTF.

This chain links TRBV6-5 with TRBJ2-7; 11 bases agree with TRBD2. Germline CDR1 and CDR2: MNHEY and SVGAGI. The CDR3 runs 15 residues. The J segment lost 2 bases and the V segment lost 4 bases, leaving 4 bases of the junction unmatched. The CDR3 nucleotides read TGTGCCAGCAGTTCCGGGGGACTAGCGGCCTACGAGCAGTACTTC. Translation gives CASSSGGLAAYEQYF.

The rearrangement joins TRBV19 to TRBJ1-5; D may be TRBD1 (5 bases). The germline V gene has CDR1 LNHDA and CDR2 SQIVND (reference sequence). V was shortened by 4 bases and J by 3 bases, with 13 bases between the two germline ends. The CDR3 extends over 15 amino acids. The DNA for the CDR3 is TGTGCCAGTAGTAAAGAGACAGATCCCAATCAGCCCCAGCATTTT. This sequence encodes CASSKETDPNQPQHF.

In DNA, the CDR3 is TGTGCCTGGAGTCAGGGCCCCTATTCACCCCTCCACTTT. Translating gives CAWSQGPYSPLHF. This chain joins TRBV30 and TRBJ1-6; tentatively, D is TRBD1 (5 bases). The V end lost 2 bases, the J end lost 8 bases, and 10 bases lay between the germline ends. The length of the CDR3 is 13 residues. Germline V gene lookup returns CDR1 GTSNPN and CDR2 SVGIG (reference sequence).

CDR3 nucleotide sequence: TGCGCCAGCACCCCGACAGGGATCTTACAAGCTTTCTTT. Residues: CASTPTGILQAFF. The chain recombines TRBV10-2 with TRBJ1-1; 7 nucleotides align to TRBD1. The germline V gene encodes CDR1 WSHSY and CDR2 SAAADI. The V and J ends lost 7 bases and 9 bases, in that order; junction bases with no gene match: 11. This CDR3 has 13 residues.

The J gene is TRBJ2-7, the V gene TRBV7-9; 8 bases map to TRBD1. V lost 5 bases and J lost 4; bases outside the gene matches: 10. The length of the CDR3 is 15 residues. Germline-derived CDR1 and CDR2 are SEHNR and FQNEAQ (reference sequence). For the CDR3, the DNA is TGTGCCAGCAGCGCGACCGGGACAGGCAAATACGAGCAGTACTTC. It codes for CASSATGTGKYEQYF.